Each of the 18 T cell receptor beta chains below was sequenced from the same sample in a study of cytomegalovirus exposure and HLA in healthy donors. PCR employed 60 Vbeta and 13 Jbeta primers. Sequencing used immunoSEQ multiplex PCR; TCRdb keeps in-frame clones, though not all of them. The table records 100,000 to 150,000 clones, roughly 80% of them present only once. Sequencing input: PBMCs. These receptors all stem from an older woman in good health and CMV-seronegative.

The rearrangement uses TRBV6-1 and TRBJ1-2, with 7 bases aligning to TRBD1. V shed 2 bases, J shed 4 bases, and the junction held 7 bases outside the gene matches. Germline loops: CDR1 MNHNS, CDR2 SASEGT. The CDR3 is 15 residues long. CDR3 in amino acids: CASSEREQGSYGYTF. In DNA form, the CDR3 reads TGTGCCAGCAGTGAAAGGGAACAGGGGTCCTATGGCTACACCTTC.

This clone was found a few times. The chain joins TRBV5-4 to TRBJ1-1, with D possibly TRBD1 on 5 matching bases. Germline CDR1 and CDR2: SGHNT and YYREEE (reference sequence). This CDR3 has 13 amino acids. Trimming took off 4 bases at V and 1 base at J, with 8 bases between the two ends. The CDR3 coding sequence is TGTGCCAGCAGCAGGGGAGGGAACACTGAAGCTTTCTTT. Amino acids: CASSRGGNTEAFF.

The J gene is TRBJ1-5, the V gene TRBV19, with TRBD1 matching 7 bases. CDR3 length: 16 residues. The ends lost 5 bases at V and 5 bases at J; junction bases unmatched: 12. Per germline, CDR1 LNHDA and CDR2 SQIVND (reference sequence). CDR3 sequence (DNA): TGTGCCAGTAGTTGGGGACGGGACAGACCGGATCAGCCCCAGCATTTT. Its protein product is CASSWGRDRPDQPQHF.

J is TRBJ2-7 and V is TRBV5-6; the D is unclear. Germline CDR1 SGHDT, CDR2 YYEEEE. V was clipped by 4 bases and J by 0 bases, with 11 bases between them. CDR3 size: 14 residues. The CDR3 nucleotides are TGTGCCAGCAGCCCTCAACTAAGCTCCTACGAGCAGTACTTC. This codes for CASSPQLSSYEQYF.

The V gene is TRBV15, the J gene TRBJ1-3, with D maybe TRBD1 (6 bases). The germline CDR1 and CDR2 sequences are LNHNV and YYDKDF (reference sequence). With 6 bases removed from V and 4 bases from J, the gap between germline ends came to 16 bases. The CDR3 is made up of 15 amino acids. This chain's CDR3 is CATSRGGLEGNTIYF. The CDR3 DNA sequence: TGTGCCACCAGTAGGGGGGGATTGGAAGGAAACACCATATATTTT.

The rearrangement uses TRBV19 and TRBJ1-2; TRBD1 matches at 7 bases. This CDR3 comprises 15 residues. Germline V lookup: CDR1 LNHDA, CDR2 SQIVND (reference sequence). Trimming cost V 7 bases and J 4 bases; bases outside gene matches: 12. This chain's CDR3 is CASTPRQGPRYGYTF. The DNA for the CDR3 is TGTGCCAGTACCCCCCGACAGGGCCCCCGCTATGGCTACACCTTC.

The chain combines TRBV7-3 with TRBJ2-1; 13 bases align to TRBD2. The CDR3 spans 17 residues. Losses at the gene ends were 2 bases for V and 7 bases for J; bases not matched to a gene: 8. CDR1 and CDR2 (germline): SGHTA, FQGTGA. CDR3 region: CASSLRGRTSGSNEQFF. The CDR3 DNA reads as TGTGCCAGCAGCTTACGCGGCCGGACTAGCGGGAGTAATGAGCAGTTCTTC.

CDR3 sequence (DNA): TGTGCCAGCAGGGAGGGCATTACTAGCACAGATACGCAGTATTTT. Translating gives CASREGITSTDTQYF. The rearrangement joins TRBV7-9 to TRBJ2-3; possible D gene TRBD2, 6 bases. The CDR3 runs to 15 residues. Germline V gives CDR1 SEHNR, CDR2 FQNEAQ (reference sequence). V lost 6 bases and J 0 bases, leaving 13 bases between the germline ends.

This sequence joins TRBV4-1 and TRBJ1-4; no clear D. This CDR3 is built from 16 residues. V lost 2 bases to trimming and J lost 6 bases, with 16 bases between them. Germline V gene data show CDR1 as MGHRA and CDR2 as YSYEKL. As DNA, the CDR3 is TGCGCCAGCAGCCAACCCCGTGGGAGCTTGGATGAAAAACTGTTTTTT. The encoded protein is CASSQPRGSLDEKLFF.

The chain's CDR3 is CASSLIYNSPLHF. The CDR3 DNA reads TGTGCCAGCAGTTTAATATATAATTCACCCCTCCACTTT. The chain has TRBV27 and TRBJ1-6, with D uncertain. Germline CDR1 MNHEY, CDR2 SMNVEV (reference sequence). V dropped 2 bases and J dropped 4 bases, with 3 bases sitting between them. The CDR3 is 13 residues long.

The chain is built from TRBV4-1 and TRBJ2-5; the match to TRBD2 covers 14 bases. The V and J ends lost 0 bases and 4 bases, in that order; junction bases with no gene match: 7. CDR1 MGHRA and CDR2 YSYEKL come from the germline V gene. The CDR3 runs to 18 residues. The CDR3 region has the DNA TGCGCCAGCAGCCAAGATCAGACTAGCGGGGGGGCGGCAGAGACCCAGTACTTC. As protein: CASSQDQTSGGAAETQYF.

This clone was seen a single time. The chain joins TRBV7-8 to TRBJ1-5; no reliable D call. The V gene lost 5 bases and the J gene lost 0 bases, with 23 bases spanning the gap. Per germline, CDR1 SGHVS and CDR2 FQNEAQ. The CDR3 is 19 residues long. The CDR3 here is CASSPLINSRSASNQPQHF. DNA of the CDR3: TGTGCCAGCAGCCCGCTTATAAATAGTCGTTCCGCTAGCAATCAGCCCCAGCATTTT. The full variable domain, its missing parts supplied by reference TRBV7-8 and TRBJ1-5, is GAGVSQSPRYKVAKRGQDVALRCDPISGHVSLFWYQQALGQGPEFLTYFQNEAQLDKSGLPSDRFFAERPEGSVSTLKIQRTQQEDSAVYLCASSPLINSRSASNQPQHFGDGTRLSIL.

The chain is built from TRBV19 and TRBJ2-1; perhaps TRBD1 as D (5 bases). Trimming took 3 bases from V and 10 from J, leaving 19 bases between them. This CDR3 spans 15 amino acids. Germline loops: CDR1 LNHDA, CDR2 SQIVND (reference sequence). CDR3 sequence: CASSMPGAVGLEQFF. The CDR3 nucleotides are TGTGCCAGTAGTATGCCTGGGGCGGTGGGTCTAGAGCAGTTCTTC.

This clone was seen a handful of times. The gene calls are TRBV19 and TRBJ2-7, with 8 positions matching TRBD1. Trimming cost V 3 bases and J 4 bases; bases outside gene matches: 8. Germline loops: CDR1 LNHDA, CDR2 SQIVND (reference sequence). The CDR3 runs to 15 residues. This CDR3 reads CASSMFPDRVYEQYF. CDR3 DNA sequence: TGTGCCAGTAGTATGTTTCCGGACAGGGTGTACGAGCAGTACTTC.

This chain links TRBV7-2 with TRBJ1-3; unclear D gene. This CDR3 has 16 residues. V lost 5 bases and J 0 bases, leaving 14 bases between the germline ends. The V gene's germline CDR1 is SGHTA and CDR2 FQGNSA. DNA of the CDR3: TGTGCCAGCAGCCCCCGTCGGAGCGGCTCTGGAAACACCATATATTTT. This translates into CASSPRRSGSGNTIYF.

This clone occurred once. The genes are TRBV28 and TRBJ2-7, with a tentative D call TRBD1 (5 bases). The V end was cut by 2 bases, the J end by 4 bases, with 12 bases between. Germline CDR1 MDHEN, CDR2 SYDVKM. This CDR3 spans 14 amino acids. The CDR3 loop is CASSLRQGRYEQYF. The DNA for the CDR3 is TGTGCCAGCAGTTTACGTCAGGGAAGGTACGAGCAGTACTTC.

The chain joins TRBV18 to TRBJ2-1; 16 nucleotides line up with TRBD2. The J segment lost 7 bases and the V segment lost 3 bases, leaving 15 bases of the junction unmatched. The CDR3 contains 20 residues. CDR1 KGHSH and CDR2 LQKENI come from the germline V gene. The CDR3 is CASSPISGTSGRASANEQFF. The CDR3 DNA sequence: TGTGCCAGCTCACCCATATCCGGGACTAGCGGGAGGGCGAGCGCGAATGAGCAGTTCTTC.

CDR3 protein: CASLDRRSYEQYF. The CDR3 nucleotides are TGTGCCAGTCTCGACAGACGCTCCTACGAGCAGTACTTC. The rearrangement joins TRBV19 to TRBJ2-7; possible D gene TRBD1, 5 bases. V was pared by 8 bases and J by 0 bases, with 11 bases between. This CDR3 is 13 amino acids long. CDR1 is LNHDA and CDR2 is SQIVND in the germline V gene (reference sequence). Complete variable domain (other parts from reference TRBV19 and TRBJ2-7): DGGITQSPKYLFRKEGQNVTLSCEQNLNHDAMYWYRQDPGQGLRLIYYSQIVNDFQKGDIAEGYSVSREKKESFPLTVTSAQKNPTAFYLCASLDRRSYEQYFGPGTRLTVT.